Shown below are 28 T cell receptor beta chains from a single sample sequenced in a study of identical twins. TCRdb ran MiXCR on the 5' RACE reads and lists one entry per CDR3 protein. The data show 550,000 to 800,000 distinct CDR3 sequences, about 7.6% seen once. This same sample was also part of a study on yellow fever vaccine responses in identical twins.

Sequencing input: PBMCs. Receptor source: a young woman in good health.

In its sample, this clonotype was seen a few times. V usage is TRBV4-1 and J usage is TRBJ1-2; D unclear. Germline CDR1 is MGHRA and CDR2 is YSYEKL. Trimming shortened V by 0 bases and J by 3 bases, and 17 bases separated the two germline ends. The CDR3 totals 17 residues. The CDR3 DNA reads TGCGCCAGCAGCCAAGAGGCGAGGGCCGGGGATTACTATGGCTACACCTTC. Translating gives CASSQEARAGDYYGYTF.

This clonotype has more than one count but fewer than ten. The chain employs TRBV7-7 and TRBJ2-3; D might be TRBD2 (6 bases). The CDR3 is made up of 14 amino acids. V was pared by 3 bases and J by 2 bases, with 9 bases between. CDR1 SSHAT and CDR2 FNYEAQ come from the germline V gene (reference sequence). CDR3 DNA sequence: TGTGCCAGCAGCTTGAAGGGACTCACAGATACGCAGTATTTT. It translates to CASSLKGLTDTQYF.

Ten or more counts support this clonotype. A much larger clone sits a single nucleotide away, making a read error possible. This chain uses TRBV12-3 or TRBV12-4 with TRBJ1-1, with D unclear. V lost 7 bases, J lost 0 bases, and 3 bases lay in between. The CDR3 is 11 residues long. CDR3 region: CASTLNTEAFF. CDR3 DNA: TGTGCCAGCACCTTGAACACTGAAGCTTTCTTT.

This clonotype was detected a few times. This chain uses TRBV5-1 with TRBJ2-2; D assignment may be TRBD1 or TRBD2 (5 bases each). Germline assignment: CDR1 SGHRS and CDR2 YFSETQ. V shed 4 bases and J shed 5 bases, with 15 bases lying between them. CDR3 length equals 15 residues. The CDR3 region has the DNA TGCGCCAGCAGCATCCGGGACGGCCGGACCGGGGAGCTGTTTTTT. The encoded protein is CASSIRDGRTGELFF.

The chain joins TRBV20-1 to TRBJ2-7, with 9 bases aligning to TRBD1. Per germline, CDR1 DFQATT and CDR2 SNEGSKA (reference sequence). Losses at the gene ends were 3 bases for V and 0 bases for J; bases not matched to a gene: 9. The CDR3 has 16 amino acids. The CDR3: CSAREGTGLFSYEQYV. The CDR3 coding sequence is TGCAGTGCTAGGGAGGGGACAGGGCTCTTCTCCTACGAGCAGTACGTC.

Note on this clonotype: A read error may be the cause here, since a much bigger clone is one base away. This chain links TRBV12-3 or TRBV12-4 with TRBJ1-1; D possibly corresponds to TRBD1 (6 bases). CDR3 length equals 14 residues. CDR3 region: CASSLVPRDTGAFF. The CDR3 DNA reads as TGTGCCAGCAGTTTAGTTCCGAGGGACACTGGAGCTTTCTTT.

At least ten counts were recorded for this clonotype. J is TRBJ2-1 and V is TRBV5-1; 14 nucleotides match TRBD2. This CDR3 contains 17 residues. V lost 1 base, J lost 8 bases, and 8 bases stayed unmatched. CDR1 is SGHRS and CDR2 is YFSETQ in the germline V gene. CDR3 amino acids: CASSLPETSGRADEQFF. As DNA, the CDR3 is TGCGCCAGCAGCTTGCCCGAGACTAGCGGGAGGGCTGATGAGCAGTTCTTC.

Concerning this clonotype itself: Germline and junction disagree at one end, which may indicate a read error. The chain links TRBV20-1 to TRBJ2-7; TRBD1 matches 11 bases. CDR3 length: 16 amino acids. Germline V lookup: CDR1 DFQATT, CDR2 SNEGSKA (reference sequence). CDR3 nucleotide sequence: TGCAGTCCTAGAGGCAGGTCCGGGACAGGGGGTTACGAGCAGTACTTC. It encodes CSPRGRSGTGGYEQYF.

The chain is built from TRBV7-7 and TRBJ2-5; perhaps TRBD1 as D (6 bases). The germline CDR1 and CDR2 sequences are SSHAT and FNYEAQ (reference sequence). CDR3 size: 15 residues. Trimming took 0 bases from V and 5 from J, leaving 13 bases between them. This CDR3 reads CASSLAPTGGETQYF. DNA of the CDR3: TGTGCCAGCAGCTTAGCCCCGACAGGTGGGGAGACCCAGTACTTC.

This clonotype has at least ten counts. This chain uses TRBV5-1 with TRBJ2-1; TRBD1 matches at 8 bases. Germline V CDR1 and CDR2: SGHRS, YFSETQ. The CDR3 has 14 residues. The junction had 8 bases not matched to a gene; V was cut back by 4 bases and J by 8 bases. The CDR3 sequence: CASSGGQGLDEQFF. DNA for the CDR3: TGCGCCAGCAGCGGTGGACAGGGTTTGGATGAGCAGTTCTTC.

The chain couples TRBV12-3 or TRBV12-4 to TRBJ1-5, with D perhaps TRBD1 (5 bases). V was shortened by 5 bases and J by 6 bases, with 11 bases between the two germline ends. CDR3 length equals 13 residues. CDR3 DNA: TGTGCCAGCAGTCAACAGGCTGTTCAGCCCCAGCATTTT. Amino acid sequence: CASSQQAVQPQHF.

A few counts support this clonotype. This sequence joins TRBV6-5 and TRBJ2-7; 7 positions agree with TRBD2. CDR3 length: 15 residues. J lost 4 bases, V lost 0 bases, and 6 bases had no gene match. Germline V gene data show CDR1 as MNHEY and CDR2 as SVGAGI. CDR3 amino acids: CASSYSGGSGYEQYF. CDR3 coding DNA: TGTGCCAGCAGTTACTCGGGCGGGAGCGGGTACGAGCAGTACTTC.

This clonotype was seen only a few times. The chain employs TRBV7-6 and TRBJ2-1, with 7 bases identical to TRBD1. This CDR3 has 15 residues. Germline values: CDR1 SGHVS, CDR2 FNYEAQ. J was trimmed by 9 bases and V by 4 bases; bases with no gene match: 12. Written as DNA, the CDR3 is TGTGCCAGCAGCTCGGGACAGAGGAGTCGGGGTGAGCAGTTCTTC. Encoded protein: CASSSGQRSRGEQFF.

This clonotype came up many times. The chain joins TRBV2 to TRBJ2-1; D may match TRBD1 or TRBD2 (6 bases each). Germline V lookup: CDR1 SNHLY, CDR2 FYNNEI. V was pared by 5 bases and J by 3 bases, with 17 bases between. The CDR3 consists of 16 residues. The chain's CDR3 is CASSKQGLGGYNEQFF. The CDR3 region has the DNA TGTGCCAGCAGTAAACAGGGATTGGGGGGCTACAATGAGCAGTTCTTC.

This clonotype has at least ten counts. This chain links TRBV2 with TRBJ2-1; D is ambiguous. Trimming took off 5 bases at V and 10 bases at J, with 15 bases between the two ends. Germline assignment: CDR1 SNHLY and CDR2 FYNNEI. The length of the CDR3 is 13 residues. The CDR3 region is CASSFNGPSEQFF. The CDR3, as DNA: TGTGCCAGCAGTTTTAACGGGCCCTCAGAGCAGTTCTTC.

This chain links TRBV19 with TRBJ1-1; D gene unclear. There are 13 residues in the CDR3. CDR1 and CDR2 (germline): LNHDA, SQIVND (reference sequence). The ends were cut back, 7 bases at V and 0 bases at J, with 9 bases in the middle. The CDR3 DNA reads TGTGCCAGTATGTACGGGATGAACACTGAAGCTTTCTTT. Protein sequence: CASMYGMNTEAFF.

This clonotype was seen a handful of times. V gene TRBV9 combines with J gene TRBJ1-1; D is unclear. The CDR3 has 14 residues. V was pared by 3 bases and J by 5 bases, with 14 bases between. The V gene's germline CDR1 is SGDLS and CDR2 YYNGEE. CDR3 protein: CASSEGLSGTEAFF. The CDR3 bases are TGTGCCAGCAGCGAGGGCCTGTCCGGGACTGAAGCTTTCTTT. Full variable domain (remainder filled in from reference TRBV9 and TRBJ1-1): DSGVTQTPKHLITATGQRVTLRCSPRSGDLSVYWYQQSLDQGLQFLIQYYNGEERAKGNILERFSAQQFPDLHSELNLSSLELGDSALYFCASSEGLSGTEAFFGQGTRLTVV.

The CDR3: CASSYSAENYGYTF. As DNA, the CDR3 is TGTGCCAGCAGTTACTCAGCGGAGAACTATGGCTACACCTTC. This sequence joins TRBV6-5 and TRBJ1-2; D gene unclear. Looked up from germline, CDR1 is MNHEY and CDR2 is SVGAGI. With 0 bases removed from V and 2 bases from J, the gap between germline ends came to 7 bases. CDR3 length equals 14 residues.

The sample holds a few counts of this clonotype. CDR3 bases: TGTGCCAGCCGAGAAGCAGGGGACAATGAGCAGTTCTTC. This gives the protein CASREAGDNEQFF. The chain uses TRBV28 and TRBJ2-1, with a weak D call TRBD1 (6 bases). Trimming pared 8 bases from V and 5 bases from J, leaving 13 bases between. Germline V gene data show CDR1 as MDHEN and CDR2 as SYDVKM. This CDR3 is built from 13 residues.

J is TRBJ2-7 and V is TRBV7-6; TRBD2 matches at 9 bases. The CDR3 consists of 14 residues. CDR1 SGHVS and CDR2 FNYEAQ come from the germline V gene. The junction had 5 bases not matched to a gene; V was cut back by 5 bases and J by 3 bases. CDR3: CASSASTSGYEQYF. CDR3 DNA sequence: TGTGCCAGCAGCGCGTCGACTAGCGGCTACGAGCAGTACTTC.

This clonotype was counted at least ten times. The CDR3 region has the DNA TGCGCCAGCAGCTACAGTCCGAGCTCCTACAATGAGCAGTTCTTC. It encodes CASSYSPSSYNEQFF. The chain joins TRBV5-1 to TRBJ2-1; unclear D gene. The germline V gene encodes CDR1 SGHRS and CDR2 YFSETQ. V lost 3 bases to trimming and J lost 0 bases, with 10 bases between them. The CDR3 covers 15 residues.

This clonotype was seen a few times. The chain joins TRBV27 to TRBJ1-5; D might be TRBD1 (5 bases). The V gene lost 6 bases and the J gene lost 4 bases, with 13 bases spanning the gap. Germline-derived CDR1 and CDR2 are MNHEY and SMNVEV (reference sequence). The CDR3 runs to 14 residues. DNA for the CDR3: TGTGCCAGCAGGGACATATCCGAAAATCAGCCCCAGCATTTT. Translation: CASRDISENQPQHF.

The chain employs TRBV27 and TRBJ2-7; unclear D gene. V was cut by 2 bases and J by 0 bases, with 8 bases left in between. This CDR3 has 14 residues. In germline, CDR1 is MNHEY, CDR2 SMNVEV (reference sequence). CDR3: CASSLGLYSYEQYF. CDR3 coding DNA: TGTGCCAGCAGTTTAGGCCTCTACTCCTACGAGCAGTACTTC.

This clonotype was detected many times. The chain links TRBV4-1 to TRBJ2-7, with D perhaps matching TRBD2 (6 bases). Trimming cost V 4 bases and J 2 bases, with 15 bases left between them. Germline V CDR1 and CDR2: MGHRA, YSYEKL. The CDR3 is 15 residues long. The CDR3: CASSLRLGSTYEQYF. The CDR3 DNA sequence: TGCGCCAGCAGCCTGAGACTAGGTTCGACCTACGAGCAGTACTTC.

The chain uses TRBV28 and TRBJ2-2; 11 bases agree with TRBD2. This CDR3 has 15 residues. Germline V CDR1 and CDR2: MDHEN, SYDVKM. The V segment lost 4 bases and the J segment 3 bases; nucleotides outside the gene matches: 1. DNA for the CDR3: TGTGCCAGCAGTTGGACTAGCGGGTACACCGGGGAGCTGTTTTTT. It codes for CASSWTSGYTGELFF.

This clonotype was seen a handful of times. The chain joins TRBV7-7 to TRBJ2-3; D possibly corresponds to TRBD2 (5 bases). Germline CDR1 reads SSHAT; CDR2 reads FNYEAQ (reference sequence). V lost 4 bases and J lost 0, with 23 bases in between. CDR3 length equals 19 residues. The CDR3 DNA is TGTGCCAGCAGCTCCGGCTTGGGCGGGCTAACTGCTAGCACAGATACGCAGTATTTT. Translation: CASSSGLGGLTASTDTQYF.

This clonotype came up many times. The chain uses TRBV27 and TRBJ2-7, with 13 positions matching TRBD2. V dropped 6 bases and J dropped 6; count of bases not matched to a gene: 8. This CDR3 comprises 15 residues. Germline CDR1 and CDR2: MNHEY and SMNVEV (reference sequence). DNA for the CDR3: TGTGCCAGCAGAGGGACGACTAGCGGGAGGCTCGAGCAGTACTTC. Translated, it gives CASRGTTSGRLEQYF.

There are a few counts of this clonotype. The chain couples TRBV5-6 to TRBJ2-7, with 7 positions matching TRBD1. V lost 4 bases, J lost 6 bases, and 7 bases stayed unmatched. This CDR3 is built from 13 residues. Germline CDR1 reads SGHDT; CDR2 reads YYEEEE. This CDR3 reads CASSIRDRSEQYV. The CDR3 DNA sequence: TGTGCCAGCAGCATAAGGGACAGATCCGAGCAGTACGTC.